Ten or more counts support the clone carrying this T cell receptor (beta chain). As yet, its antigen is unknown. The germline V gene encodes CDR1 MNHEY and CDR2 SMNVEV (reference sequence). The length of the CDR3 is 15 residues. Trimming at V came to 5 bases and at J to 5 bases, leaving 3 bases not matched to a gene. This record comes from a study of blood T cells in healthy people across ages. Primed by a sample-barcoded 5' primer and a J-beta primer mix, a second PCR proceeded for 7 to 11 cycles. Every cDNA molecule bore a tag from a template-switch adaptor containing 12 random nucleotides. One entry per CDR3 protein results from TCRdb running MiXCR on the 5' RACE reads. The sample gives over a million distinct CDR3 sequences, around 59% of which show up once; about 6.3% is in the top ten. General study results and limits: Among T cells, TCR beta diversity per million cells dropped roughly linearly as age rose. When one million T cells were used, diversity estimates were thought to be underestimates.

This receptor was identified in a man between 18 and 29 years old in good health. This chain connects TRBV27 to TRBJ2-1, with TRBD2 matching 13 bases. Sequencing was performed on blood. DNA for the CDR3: TGTGCCAGCAGTCCGGGGACTAGCGGGAACAATGAGCAGTTCTTC. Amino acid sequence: CASSPGTSGNNEQFF.